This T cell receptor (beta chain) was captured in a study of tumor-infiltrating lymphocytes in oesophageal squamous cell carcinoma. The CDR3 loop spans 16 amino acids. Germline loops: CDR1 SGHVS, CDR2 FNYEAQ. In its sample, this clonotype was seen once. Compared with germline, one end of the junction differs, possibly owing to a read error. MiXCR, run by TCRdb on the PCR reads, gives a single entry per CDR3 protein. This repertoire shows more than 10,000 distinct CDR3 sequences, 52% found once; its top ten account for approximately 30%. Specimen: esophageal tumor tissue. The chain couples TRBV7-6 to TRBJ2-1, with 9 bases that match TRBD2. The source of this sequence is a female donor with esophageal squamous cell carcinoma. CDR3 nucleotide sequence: TGTGCTAGCAGCTTAGCGGGGGCTAGCGGGGTTGATGAGCAGTTCTTC. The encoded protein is CASSLAGASGVDEQFF. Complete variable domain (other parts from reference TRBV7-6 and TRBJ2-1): GAGVSQSPRYKVTKRGQDVALRCDPISGHVSLYWYRQALGQGPEFLTYFNYEAQQDKSGLPNDRFSAERPEGSISTLTIQRTEQRDSAMYRCASSLAGASGVDEQFFGPGTRLTVL.